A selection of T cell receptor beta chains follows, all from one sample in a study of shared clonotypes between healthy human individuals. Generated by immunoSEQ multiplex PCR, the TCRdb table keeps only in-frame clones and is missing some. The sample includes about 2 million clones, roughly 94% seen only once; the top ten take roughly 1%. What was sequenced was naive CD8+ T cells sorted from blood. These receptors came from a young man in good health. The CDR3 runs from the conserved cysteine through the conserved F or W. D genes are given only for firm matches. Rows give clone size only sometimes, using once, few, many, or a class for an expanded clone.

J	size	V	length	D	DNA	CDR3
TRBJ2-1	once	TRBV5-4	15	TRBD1	TGTGCCAGCAGCTTGGCGGGACAGGGGACCAATGAGCAGTTCTTC	CASSLAGQGTNEQFF
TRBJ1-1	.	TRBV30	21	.	TGTGCCTGGAGTGTAAGGGTTATTTACAGGGAGGGATCTCAGGTGAACACTGAAGCTTTCTTT	CAWSVRVIYREGSQVNTEAFF
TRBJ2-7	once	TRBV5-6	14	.	TGTGCCAGCAGCTTGGAGGGTTCCCCCTACGAGCAGTACTTC	CASSLEGSPYEQYF
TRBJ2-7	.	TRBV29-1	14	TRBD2	TGCAGCGTTGCCCCAGCGGGAGGGCCCTACGAGCAGTACTTC	CSVAPAGGPYEQYF
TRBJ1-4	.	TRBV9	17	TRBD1	TGTGCCAGCAGCGTAGGAAGGACAGGGGCAGAGAATGAAAAACTGTTTTTT	CASSVGRTGAENEKLFF
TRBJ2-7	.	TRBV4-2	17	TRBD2	TGTGCCAGCAGCCAAGGGGTTAGCACTAGCGGGAGCCACGAGCAGTACTTC	CASSQGVSTSGSHEQYF
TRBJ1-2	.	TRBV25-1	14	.	TGTGCCAGCAGTGGTGTGGGGGGCGCTTGGGGCTACACCTTC	CASSGVGGAWGYTF
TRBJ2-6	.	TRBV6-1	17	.	TGTGCCAGCAGTGGCGACAGTACCTACTCTGGGGCCAACGTCCTGACTTTC	CASSGDSTYSGANVLTF
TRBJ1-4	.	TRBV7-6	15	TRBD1	TGTGCCAGCAGAGCGGGGGGGACAGACAATGAAAAACTGTTTTTT	CASRAGGTDNEKLFF
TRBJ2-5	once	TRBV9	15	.	TGTGCCAGCAGCGTTACGGGCCTGGAGGGGGAGACCCAGTACTTC	CASSVTGLEGETQYF
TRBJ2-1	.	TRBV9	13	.	TGTGCCAGCAGCGCATACAACCGGGACTTTCAGTTCTTC	CASSAYNRDFQFF
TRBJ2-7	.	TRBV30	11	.	TGTGCCTGGAGTGCAGAGGTGGAGCAGTACTTC	CAWSAEVEQYF